A single sample is the source of the 24 T cell receptor beta chains below, sequenced in a study of T cells after yellow fever vaccination. From the 5' RACE reads, TCRdb called clonotypes with MiXCR, one entry per CDR3 protein. This table has some 150,000 distinct CDR3 sequences, 9.5% to 12% appearing once. This specimen was CD8+ T cells sorted from PBMCs, taken 15 days after the yellow fever booster vaccination. The receptors come from a man between 18 and 35 years old who received the YFV17D yellow fever vaccine.

This clonotype was seen a few times. The chain recombines TRBV5-4 with TRBJ2-3; D tentatively fits TRBD1 or TRBD2 (5 bases each). CDR1 is SGHNT, CDR2 YYREEE, per germline (reference sequence). The CDR3 sequence is 15 residues long. V was pared by 0 bases and J by 6 bases, with 14 bases between. CDR3 in amino acids: CASSLVGTVEDTQYF. The CDR3 nucleotides read TGTGCCAGCAGCTTGGTGGGGACCGTCGAGGATACGCAGTATTTT.

This CDR3 is CASSLTSSEVGYTF. The CDR3, as DNA: TGTGCCAGCAGCTTAACTTCCAGCGAGGTCGGCTACACCTTC. The chain couples TRBV11-2 to TRBJ1-2; D not resolved. V was trimmed by 2 bases and J by 8 bases, leaving 15 bases between them. This CDR3 has 14 residues. Germline lookup yields CDR1 SGHAT and CDR2 FQNNGV.

This sequence joins TRBV7-9 and TRBJ2-3, with 11 bases aligning to TRBD2. The ends lost 1 base at V and 1 base at J; junction bases unmatched: 1. The germline gives CDR1 SEHNR, CDR2 FQNEAQ (reference sequence). CDR3 length equals 16 residues. DNA for the CDR3: TGTGCCAGCAGCTTAGGGACTAGCGGGCGCACAGATACGCAGTATTTT. This translates into CASSLGTSGRTDTQYF.

The genes are TRBV4-1 and TRBJ1-1, with D unclear. In germline, CDR1 is MGHRA, CDR2 YSYEKL. This CDR3 has 18 residues. V was trimmed by 2 bases and J by 1 base, leaving 20 bases between them. CDR3 sequence reads: CASSQRGWAEGENTEAFF. The CDR3 DNA reads as TGCGCCAGCAGCCAAAGAGGCTGGGCAGAGGGCGAGAACACTGAAGCTTTCTTT.

This clonotype was seen only a few times. This chain joins TRBV6-6 and TRBJ2-3; a weak D match, TRBD1 (5 bases). Between the trimmed V and J ends, which lost 8 bases and 4 bases, there was a span of 13 bases. Germline V gene data show CDR1 as MNHNY and CDR2 as SVGAGI (reference sequence). There are 13 residues in the CDR3. CDR3 sequence reads: CASRVGVSDTQYF. DNA for the CDR3: TGTGCCAGCCGGGTAGGGGTATCAGATACGCAGTATTTT.

This clonotype occurred a few times. This CDR3 reads CAILDRRYANTGELFF. Here the CDR3 DNA reads TGTGCCATCTTGGACAGGAGATACGCGAACACCGGGGAGCTGTTTTTT. This chain uses TRBV7-9 with TRBJ2-2; 7 bases agree with TRBD1. CDR3 length equals 16 residues. Germline assignment: CDR1 SEHNR and CDR2 FQNEAQ (reference sequence). V lost 10 bases, J lost 0 bases, and 11 bases stayed unmatched. The whole variable domain, filled in from reference TRBV7-9 and TRBJ2-2, reads DTGVSQNPRHKITKRGQNVTFRCDPISEHNRLYWYRQTLGQGPEFLTYFQNEAQLEKSRLLSDRFSAERPKGSFSTLEIQRTEQGDSAMYLCAILDRRYANTGELFFGEGSRLTVL.

This clonotype has just a few counts. The chain uses TRBV15 and TRBJ1-5; 8 nucleotides match TRBD1. CDR3 size: 14 residues. Trimming took 4 bases from V and 4 from J; bases not matched to a gene: 3. CDR1 is LNHNV, CDR2 YYDKDF, per germline (reference sequence). The CDR3 here is CATSTRQGNQPQHF. DNA for the CDR3: TGTGCCACCAGCACGAGACAGGGGAATCAGCCCCAGCATTTT. The full variable domain, in which reference TRBV15 and TRBJ1-5 provide the parts outside the CDR3, is DAMVIQNPRYQVTQFGKPVTLSCSQTLNHNVMYWYQQKSSQAPKLLFHYYDKDFNNEADTPDNFQSRRPNTSFCFLDIRSPGLGDTAMYLCATSTRQGNQPQHFGDGTRLSIL.

This clonotype was recorded a few times. The genes are TRBV4-1 and TRBJ1-2; D is possibly TRBD1 (5 bases). CDR3 length: 16 residues. In germline, CDR1 is MGHRA, CDR2 YSYEKL. V gave up 5 bases and J gave up 2 bases, with 18 bases separating them. CDR3 amino acids: CASSEGRGYPNYGYTF. CDR3 nucleotide sequence: TGCGCCAGCAGCGAGGGGCGGGGGTACCCCAACTATGGCTACACCTTC.

Here the CDR3 reads CASSQDKAVSNSYEQYF. CDR3 sequence (DNA): TGCGCCAGCAGCCAAGATAAAGCCGTCTCAAATAGCTACGAGCAGTACTTC. The rearrangement uses TRBV4-1 and TRBJ2-7; D gene ambiguous. The CDR3 sequence is 17 residues long. Trimming left V 0 bases short and J 3 bases short, with 18 bases between. CDR1 MGHRA and CDR2 YSYEKL come from the germline V gene.

There are a few counts of this clonotype. This chain links TRBV12-3 or TRBV12-4 with TRBJ1-2, with a weak D call TRBD1 (5 bases). The CDR3 consists of 14 residues. Trimming removed 6 bases from V and 4 bases from J, with 15 bases in between. CDR3 nucleotides: TGTGCCAGCAGCCCCGAAGGGGTGAGCTATGGCTACACCTTC. The encoded protein is CASSPEGVSYGYTF.

The chain uses TRBV28 and TRBJ1-3; D is undetermined. Germline V gene sequence: CDR1 MDHEN, CDR2 SYDVKM. The V end was cut by 7 bases, the J end by 0 bases, with 10 bases between. The CDR3 has 14 residues. The CDR3 nucleotides read TGTGCCAGCACGTTAGTTGGCTCTGGAAACACCATATATTTT. Amino acid sequence: CASTLVGSGNTIYF.

There are a few counts of this clonotype. The genes are TRBV7-3 and TRBJ2-1; tentatively, D is TRBD1 (5 bases). Germline assignment: CDR1 SGHTA and CDR2 FQGTGA. This CDR3 is built from 18 residues. Trimming removed 1 base from V and 0 bases from J, with 16 bases in between. CDR3 coding DNA: TGTGCCAGCAGCTTAATGGGGCACAGTTCTAGCTCCTACAATGAGCAGTTCTTC. Residues: CASSLMGHSSSSYNEQFF. The full variable domain, completed using reference TRBV7-3 and TRBJ2-1, is GAGVSQTPSNKVTEKGKYVELRCDPISGHTALYWYRQSLGQGPEFLIYFQGTGAADDSGLPNDRFFAVRPEGSVSTLKIQRTERGDSAVYLCASSLMGHSSSSYNEQFFGPGTRLTVL.

The rearrangement uses TRBV6-2 or TRBV6-3 and TRBJ2-5; D ambiguous. Trimming shortened V by 4 bases and J by 5 bases, and 11 bases separated the two germline ends. The germline V gene has CDR1 MNHEY and CDR2 SVGEGT. CDR3 length equals 13 residues. The CDR3 coding sequence is TGTGCCAGCAGTTCCCAGGCACCGGAGACCCAGTACTTC. Translation: CASSSQAPETQYF.

This clonotype was seen just once. V is TRBV5-1 and J is TRBJ2-2, with D hard to call. Germline-derived CDR1 and CDR2 are SGHRS and YFSETQ. This CDR3 comprises 15 residues. Trimming cost V 0 bases and J 1 base, with 7 bases left between them. The CDR3 region is CASSLVWENTGELFF. CDR3 DNA: TGCGCCAGCAGCTTGGTATGGGAGAACACCGGGGAGCTGTTTTTT.

This clonotype was observed a handful of times. This chain connects TRBV6-5 to TRBJ1-2; tentative D call: TRBD1 (6 bases). The V gene lost 4 bases and the J gene lost 8 bases, with 20 bases spanning the gap. The CDR3 totals 15 residues. Germline values: CDR1 MNHEY, CDR2 SVGAGI. CDR3 DNA sequence: TGTGCCAGCAGTTTCACCCTGACAGGCGCCGGGGGCTACACCTTC. Protein: CASSFTLTGAGGYTF.

The rearrangement uses TRBV6-2 or TRBV6-3 and TRBJ2-1, with TRBD2 identical over 10 bases. The CDR3 is made up of 16 amino acids. The V gene end was trimmed by 2 bases and the J gene end by 4 bases; junction bases not matched to a gene: 5. Per germline, CDR1 MNHEY and CDR2 SVGEGT. The CDR3 reads CASSYPLAGPYNEQFF. The CDR3 nucleotides are TGTGCCAGCAGTTACCCACTAGCGGGGCCATACAATGAGCAGTTCTTC.

This clonotype showed up just a few times. V gene TRBV5-1 combines with J gene TRBJ2-2, with 8 bases identical to TRBD2. The ends lost 2 bases at V and 4 bases at J; junction bases unmatched: 4. CDR1 is SGHRS, CDR2 YFSETQ, per germline. This CDR3 spans 15 amino acids. The CDR3 loop is CASSFGLAGTGELFF. The CDR3 bases are TGCGCCAGCAGCTTCGGGCTAGCGGGCACCGGGGAGCTGTTTTTT. Full variable domain (remainder filled in from reference TRBV5-1 and TRBJ2-2): KAGVTQTPRYLIKTRGQQVTLSCSPISGHRSVSWYQQTPGQGLQFLFEYFSETQRNKGNFPGRFSGRQFSNSRSEMNVSTLELGDSALYLCASSFGLAGTGELFFGEGSRLTVL.

This chain links TRBV20-1 with TRBJ1-3, with D possibly matching TRBD1 (5 bases). Germline-derived CDR1 and CDR2 are DFQATT and SNEGSKA (reference sequence). With 0 bases removed from V and 0 bases from J, the gap between germline ends came to 9 bases. The CDR3 runs 15 residues. The CDR3 sequence is CSARDEGNSGNTIYF. The CDR3 nucleotides are TGCAGTGCTAGAGATGAGGGGAACTCTGGAAACACCATATATTTT.

This clonotype came up a few times. V is TRBV12-3 or TRBV12-4 and J is TRBJ1-5, with D unclear. Deletions cut 6 bases from V and 0 bases from J, with 9 bases between. The CDR3 extends over 14 amino acids. As DNA, the CDR3 is TGTGCCAGCAGAACCCAGGATAGCAATCAGCCCCAGCATTTT. Protein: CASRTQDSNQPQHF.

This clonotype has just a few counts. This rearrangement joins TRBV4-3 to TRBJ2-5; possibly TRBD1 or TRBD2 for D (5 bases each). This CDR3 has 13 residues. Trimming took off 2 bases at V and 7 bases at J, with 11 bases between the two ends. Germline CDR1 is LGHNA and CDR2 is YSLEER. Written as DNA, the CDR3 is TGCGCCAGCAGCCAAAGGGGACGCGGGACCCAGTACTTC. This sequence encodes CASSQRGRGTQYF.

This clonotype turned up a few times. CDR3 DNA sequence: TGTGCCAGCAGAACCGGGACAGTACCGTTCAATGAGCAGTTCTTC. The encoded protein is CASRTGTVPFNEQFF. This sequence joins TRBV6-2 or TRBV6-3 and TRBJ2-1, with TRBD1 identical over 7 bases. This CDR3 has 15 amino acids. Trimming took 6 bases from V and 6 from J; bases not matched to a gene: 11. Germline CDR1 reads MNHEY; CDR2 reads SVGEGT.

This clonotype was found a few times. The chain uses TRBV27 and TRBJ1-5; D unclear. CDR3 length: 16 residues. Trimming left V 5 bases short and J 0 bases short, with 14 bases between. Germline V gives CDR1 MNHEY, CDR2 SMNVEV (reference sequence). CDR3 DNA: TGTGCCAGCAGTCCCTACTTAACAGATAGCAATCAGCCCCAGCATTTT. Protein: CASSPYLTDSNQPQHF.

This clonotype was picked up a small number of times. The chain joins TRBV6-2 or TRBV6-3 to TRBJ2-1, with TRBD2 matching 14 bases. The CDR3 is 15 amino acids. Losses at the gene ends were 4 bases for V and 9 bases for J; bases not matched to a gene: 5. The germline V gene has CDR1 MNHEY and CDR2 SVGEGT. CDR3 residues: CASSSTSGGASEQFF. In DNA form, the CDR3 reads TGTGCCAGCAGTTCGACTAGCGGGGGGGCCAGTGAGCAGTTCTTC.

This clonotype occurred once. The V call is TRBV6-2 or TRBV6-3, the J call TRBJ2-3; 9 bases are shared with TRBD1. V trimming: 4 bases; J trimming: 3 bases; junction bases outside the gene matches: 2. Germline values: CDR1 MNHEY, CDR2 SVGEGT. The CDR3 extends over 14 amino acids. The CDR3 nucleotides read TGTGCCAGCAGTTGGGACAGGGAGACAGATACGCAGTATTTT. It specifies CASSWDRETDTQYF.